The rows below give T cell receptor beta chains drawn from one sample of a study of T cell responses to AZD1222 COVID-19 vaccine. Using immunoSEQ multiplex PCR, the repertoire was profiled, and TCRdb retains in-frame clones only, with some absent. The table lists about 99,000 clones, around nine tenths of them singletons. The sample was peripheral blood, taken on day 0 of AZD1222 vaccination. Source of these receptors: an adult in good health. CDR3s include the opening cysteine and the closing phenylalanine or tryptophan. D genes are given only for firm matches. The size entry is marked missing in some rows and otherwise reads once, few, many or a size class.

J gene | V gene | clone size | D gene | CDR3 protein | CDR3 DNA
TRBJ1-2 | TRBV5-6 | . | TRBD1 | CASSAPGQGPGGYTF | TGTGCCAGCAGCGCACCGGGACAGGGACCTGGAGGCTACACCTTC
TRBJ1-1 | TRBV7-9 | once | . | CASSLGPRMNTEAFF | TGTGCCAGCAGCTTAGGCCCGCGCATGAACACTGAAGCTTTCTTT
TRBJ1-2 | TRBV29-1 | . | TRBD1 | CSAGTENYGYTF | TGCAGCGCCGGGACAGAAAACTATGGCTACACCTTC
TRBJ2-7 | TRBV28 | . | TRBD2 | CASGVTSGTSYEQYF | TGTGCCAGCGGTGTGACTAGCGGGACCTCCTACGAGCAGTACTTC
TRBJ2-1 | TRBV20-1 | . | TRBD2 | CSAGTRPRFF | TGCAGTGCAGGGACTAGGCCCCGCTTCTTC
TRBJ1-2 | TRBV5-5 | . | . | CASSLERGGPGRSYTF | TGTGCCAGCAGCTTGGAGCGGGGGGGTCCGGGTCGGAGCTACACCTTC
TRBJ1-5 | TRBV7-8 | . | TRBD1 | CASSPSTGNQPQHF | TGTGCCAGCAGCCCCTCGACAGGGAATCAGCCCCAGCATTTT
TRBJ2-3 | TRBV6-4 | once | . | CASSDSILGSTDTQYF | TGTGCCAGCAGTGACTCGATTCTAGGTAGCACAGATACGCAGTATTTT
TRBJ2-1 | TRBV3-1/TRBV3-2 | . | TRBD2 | CASRPRTSGRFSYNEQFF | TGTGCCAGCAGGCCGCGGACTAGCGGGAGGTTCTCCTACAATGAGCAGTTCTTC
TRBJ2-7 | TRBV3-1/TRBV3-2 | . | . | CASTPRAGYEQYF | TGTGCCAGCACCCCTCGGGCCGGCTACGAGCAGTACTTC
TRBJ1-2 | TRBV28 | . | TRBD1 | CASSQRDRNYGYTF | TGTGCCAGCAGTCAAAGGGACAGGAACTATGGCTACACCTTC
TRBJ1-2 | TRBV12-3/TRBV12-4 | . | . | CASSLAGNYGYTF | TGTGCCAGCAGTTTGGCAGGGAACTATGGCTACACCTTC
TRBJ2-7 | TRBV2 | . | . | CASRDDSYEQYF | TGTGCCAGCAGGGATGATTCCTACGAGCAGTACTTC
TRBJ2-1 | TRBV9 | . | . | CASSPSHASLKEYNEQFF | TGTGCCAGCAGCCCATCCCATGCGAGCCTAAAAGAGTACAATGAGCAGTTCTTC